Many counts were recorded for the clone carrying this TCR beta chain. Its antigen is still unknown. V was clipped by 1 base and J by 7 bases, with 16 bases between them. This CDR3 contains 15 residues. Using more than 7.5 ml of fresh peripheral blood, PBMCs were prepared. Amplification yielded TCR beta CDR3 regions, with RNA transcripts as the source. The HTBI set primed first-round TCR CDR3 RT-PCR. TCRdb recomputed calls from the multiplex PCR reads with MiXCR, one row per CDR3 protein. The repertoire includes about 350,000 distinct CDR3 sequences, around 18% of them detected once, and less than 20% sits in the top ten. The data stem from a study of T cells in Graves' hyperthyroidism and ophthalmopathy. Across the whole study: Peripheral blood was drawn at first diagnosis, prior to all treatment. Whole-study results and caveats: Most thyroid clonotypes with frequency above 0.001 were detected in blood.

The chain carries TRBV12-3 or TRBV12-4 and TRBJ1-2, with D perhaps TRBD1 (5 bases). This sequence was found in a middle-aged woman with Graves' ophthalmopathy. The specimen sequenced was blood. Here the CDR3 reads CASSLGFGASIGYTF. CDR3 DNA: TGTGCCAGCAGTTTAGGGTTTGGGGCCTCCATTGGCTACACCTTC.